Below are 23 T cell receptor beta chains sequenced from a single sample in a study of neoadjuvant anti-PD-1 for oral cavity cancer. Data came from immunoSEQ multiplex PCR; TCRdb stores just in-frame clones and leaves some out. The sample includes about 23,000 clones, less than 35% of them seen just once. Time point reported: after neoadjuvant nivolumab, at surgical resection. Material: tumor tissue, obtained after nivolumab (anti-PD-1) treatment. All receptors come from a person between 40 and 85 years old with oral cavity squamous cell carcinoma.

The sample holds one count of this clone. The chain has TRBV30 and TRBJ1-1; the D gene is possibly TRBD1 (6 bases). This CDR3 has 14 amino acids. The germline V and J ends were trimmed by 8 bases and 3 bases, with 19 bases remaining between them. CDR1 and CDR2 from the germline V gene are GTSNPN and SVGIG (reference sequence). The CDR3 bases are TGTGCCCTATCCCGGGGGCGCGGGTACACTGAAGCTTTCTTT. As protein: CALSRGRGYTEAFF. Full variable domain (rest looked up from reference TRBV30 and TRBJ1-1): SQTIHQWPATLVQPVGSPLSLECTVEGTSNPNLYWYRQAAGRGLQLLFYSVGIGQISSEVPQNLSASRPQDRQFILSSKKLLLSDSGFYLCALSRGRGYTEAFFGQGTRLTVV.

The CDR3 DNA sequence: TGCAGCGTTGGGGGGATGGGGACACACTCCTACGAGCAGTACTTC. Translated, it gives CSVGGMGTHSYEQYF. The chain couples TRBV29-1 to TRBJ2-7, with D tentatively TRBD1 (6 bases). Trimming took 4 bases from V and 0 from J, leaving 16 bases between them. The length of the CDR3 is 15 residues. The germline V gene has CDR1 SQVTM and CDR2 ANQGSEA.

This clone turned up a few times. The rearrangement joins TRBV5-4 to TRBJ1-1; D unresolved. Germline V gene data show CDR1 as SGHNT and CDR2 as YYREEE (reference sequence). Trimming took 7 bases from V and 5 from J, leaving 12 bases between them. This CDR3 comprises 12 residues. CDR3 in amino acids: CASAGYGTEAFF. As DNA, the CDR3 is TGTGCCAGCGCGGGCTATGGAACTGAAGCTTTCTTT.

In its sample, this clone was seen a few times. The J gene is TRBJ2-3, the V gene TRBV7-8; 7 bases agree with TRBD1. There are 18 residues in the CDR3. Unmatched junction bases numbered 20, after V lost 5 bases and J lost 6 bases. Germline V gene data show CDR1 as SGHVS and CDR2 as FQNEAQ. Written as DNA, the CDR3 is TGTGCCAGCAGCCCTTCGGTGACAGGGTTTTTTGTTTCGGATACGCAGTATTTT. As protein: CASSPSVTGFFVSDTQYF. Combining the CDR3 with reference TRBV7-8 and TRBJ2-3 gives the whole variable domain GAGVSQSPRYKVAKRGQDVALRCDPISGHVSLFWYQQALGQGPEFLTYFQNEAQLDKSGLPSDRFFAERPEGSVSTLKIQRTQQEDSAVYLCASSPSVTGFFVSDTQYFGPGTRLTVL.

The V gene is TRBV29-1, the J gene TRBJ1-1; possibly TRBD1 for D (6 bases). CDR3 size: 12 residues. V lost 5 bases to trimming and J lost 4 bases, with 11 bases between them. Germline CDR1 SQVTM, CDR2 ANQGSEA. CDR3 protein: CSVPRGVTEAFF. The CDR3 DNA reads TGCAGCGTTCCGAGGGGGGTCACTGAAGCTTTCTTT. Complete variable domain (other parts from reference TRBV29-1 and TRBJ1-1): SAVISQKPSRDICQRGTSLTIQCQVDSQVTMMFWYRQQPGQSLTLIATANQGSEATYESGFVIDKFPISRPNLTFSTLTVSNMSPEDSSIYLCSVPRGVTEAFFGQGTRLTVV.

This clone was counted only a few times. The chain joins TRBV13 to TRBJ1-6; D call uncertain. This CDR3 contains 15 residues. Trimming took off 7 bases at V and 6 bases at J, with 16 bases between the two ends. CDR1 and CDR2 from the germline V gene are PRHDT and FYEKMQ (reference sequence). This CDR3 reads CASKTRGSSNSPLHF. DNA for the CDR3: TGTGCCAGCAAAACTCGGGGTTCGAGTAATTCACCCCTCCACTTT.

Concerning this clone: This CDR3 is missing its conserved last phenylalanine or tryptophan, likely due to a read error. It is unclear where the CDR3 begins or ends on the DNA, so no DNA is shown, and the CDR3 is as TCRdb lists it. This chain joins TRBV28 and TRBJ2-7; TRBD1 is the table's D call and was not checked against the DNA. Germline CDR1 and CDR2: MDHEN and SYDVKM. The CDR3 length is 11 residues, termini included. CDR3 region: CASSFLTGAAC.

This chain links TRBV7-9 with TRBJ2-1, with 8 bases identical to TRBD2. This CDR3 spans 17 amino acids. The trim removed 2 bases at V and 6 bases at J, leaving 12 bases unmatched. Germline V gene data show CDR1 as SEHNR and CDR2 as FQNEAQ (reference sequence). The chain's CDR3 is CASSLSATSAGSNEQFF. Here the CDR3 DNA reads TGTGCCAGCAGCTTATCCGCGACTAGCGCGGGGAGCAATGAGCAGTTCTTC.

This clone was recorded a few times. The chain joins TRBV18 to TRBJ1-5; tentative D call: TRBD1 (5 bases). This CDR3 has 16 amino acids. The V end was cut by 1 base, the J end by 1 base, with 11 bases between. Germline lookup yields CDR1 KGHSH and CDR2 LQKENI. CDR3 sequence (DNA): TGTGCCAGCTCACCACAGGGACGAGGAAGCAATCAGCCCCAGCATTTT. Amino acids: CASSPQGRGSNQPQHF.

The chain links TRBV15 to TRBJ2-5; D may be TRBD2 (6 bases). The germline V and J ends were trimmed by 9 bases and 5 bases, with 22 bases remaining between them. CDR1 LNHNV and CDR2 YYDKDF come from the germline V gene (reference sequence). There are 15 residues in the CDR3. In nucleotides, the CDR3 is TGTGCCACGCGGGACGGGGCCAAATGGGGCGAGACCCAGTACTTC. This gives the protein CATRDGAKWGETQYF.

The genes are TRBV29-1 and TRBJ1-5; D is possibly TRBD1 (6 bases). From germline, CDR1 is SQVTM and CDR2 ANQGSEA. Trimming left V 4 bases short and J 5 bases short, with 15 bases between. The CDR3 length is 14 residues. CDR3 sequence (DNA): TGCAGCGTTGTTCTGGCACAGGGAGATCAGCCCCAGCATTTT. It translates to CSVVLAQGDQPQHF.

The V call is TRBV9, the J call TRBJ2-2; no firm D call. CDR3 length equals 13 residues. Trimming stripped 1 base from V and 2 bases from J, with 3 bases between. Germline loops: CDR1 SGDLS, CDR2 YYNGEE. The CDR3 loop reads CASSVSNTGELFF. The CDR3 DNA follows: TGTGCCAGCAGCGTATCTAACACCGGGGAGCTGTTTTTT.

The genes are TRBV25-1 and TRBJ2-1; weak D call: TRBD2 (5 bases). The CDR3 loop spans 15 amino acids. V lost 6 bases to trimming and J lost 0 bases, with 12 bases between them. The germline CDR1 and CDR2 sequences are MGHDK and SYGVNS. CDR3 nucleotide sequence: TGTGCCAGCAGGGGAGCGGCGTTCTCCTACAATGAGCAGTTCTTC. Amino acids: CASRGAAFSYNEQFF.

The chain couples TRBV4-2 to TRBJ2-4; 12 bases agree with TRBD2. Unmatched junction bases numbered 7, after V lost 0 bases and J lost 1 base. This CDR3 is 19 amino acids long. CDR1 and CDR2 (germline): LGHNA, YNFKEQ. The CDR3 loop reads CASSQDGLAGGLAKNIQYF. In DNA form, the CDR3 reads TGTGCCAGCAGCCAAGATGGCCTAGCGGGGGGGCTTGCCAAAAACATTCAGTACTTC.

By share of the sample, this clone is medium-sized. This chain links TRBV5-1 with TRBJ2-2; D is perhaps TRBD2 (6 bases). Germline V gene data show CDR1 as SGHRS and CDR2 as YFSETQ. This CDR3 is 15 amino acids long. V dropped 4 bases and J dropped 7 bases, with 17 bases sitting between them. DNA for the CDR3: TGCGCCAGCAGCCCCGGCCGCGGGGCTGTCGGGGAGCTGTTTTTT. This codes for CASSPGRGAVGELFF.

The gene calls are TRBV5-1 and TRBJ1-4; 8 bases align to TRBD1. Germline V gives CDR1 SGHRS, CDR2 YFSETQ. With V trimmed by 0 bases and J by 12 bases, 7 bases remained unmatched. The length of the CDR3 is 14 residues. CDR3 in amino acids: CASSLGQGREELFF. The DNA of the CDR3 is TGCGCCAGCAGCTTGGGACAGGGGAGGGAGGAACTGTTTTTT.

The gene calls are TRBV12-5 and TRBJ1-1; possibly TRBD1 for D (6 bases). V was clipped by 2 bases and J by 4 bases, with 8 bases between them. The CDR3 has 13 residues. Germline V gene data show CDR1 as LGHNT and CDR2 as FRNRAP. The CDR3 sequence is CASGLKGGTEAFF. The CDR3 region has the DNA TGTGCTAGTGGTTTGAAAGGGGGCACTGAAGCTTTCTTT.

CDR3 DNA: TGTGCCACCAGCCCCCGAAAAGGGGCGGGAGAGACCCAGTACTTC. Its translation: CATSPRKGAGETQYF. This chain uses TRBV15 with TRBJ2-5; tentatively, D is TRBD1 or TRBD2 (5 bases each). Germline values: CDR1 LNHNV, CDR2 YYDKDF (reference sequence). V was cut by 5 bases and J by 4 bases, with 17 bases left in between. The CDR3 runs 15 residues.

This clone was observed a handful of times. V and J are TRBV7-9 and TRBJ2-3; D is uncertain. The V gene lost 5 bases and the J gene lost 2 bases, with 14 bases spanning the gap. The V gene's germline CDR1 is SEHNR and CDR2 FQNEAQ (reference sequence). The CDR3 is made up of 15 amino acids. The CDR3 DNA reads as TGTGCCAGCAGCCGCCCACGATTATACACAGATACGCAGTATTTT. It encodes CASSRPRLYTDTQYF.

V and J are TRBV5-6 and TRBJ2-3, with TRBD1 as a possible D gene (6 bases). The CDR3 loop spans 17 amino acids. Looked up from germline, CDR1 is SGHDT and CDR2 is YYEEEE. Trimming removed 0 bases from V and 1 base from J, with 15 bases in between. The CDR3 DNA reads TGTGCCAGCAGCTTGGAAATAACAGGGTTGGGCACAGATACGCAGTATTTT. It codes for CASSLEITGLGTDTQYF.

This clone was seen just once. CDR3 in DNA: TGTGCCAGCAGTGAAGCGGGAAGGGGGGACTTCTATGGCTACACCTTC. Translated: CASSEAGRGDFYGYTF. The chain employs TRBV2 and TRBJ1-2; perhaps TRBD1 as D (6 bases). The CDR3 length is 16 residues. V lost 0 bases and J 4 bases, leaving 15 bases between the germline ends. Germline V gene sequence: CDR1 SNHLY, CDR2 FYNNEI.

The V and J genes are TRBV19 and TRBJ2-1; TRBD2 agrees at 9 bases. The CDR3 has 19 amino acids. The V and J ends lost 1 base and 0 bases, in that order; junction bases with no gene match: 10. The germline CDR1 and CDR2 sequences are LNHDA and SQIVND (reference sequence). In DNA form, the CDR3 reads TGTGCCAGTAGTATAGGTGGCCCTAGCGGGGATAACTCCTACAATGAGCAGTTCTTC. It codes for CASSIGGPSGDNSYNEQFF. Together with reference TRBV19 and TRBJ2-1, the CDR3 gives the full variable domain: DGGITQSPKYLFRKEGQNVTLSCEQNLNHDAMYWYRQDPGQGLRLIYYSQIVNDFQKGDIAEGYSVSREKKESFPLTVTSAQKNPTAFYLCASSIGGPSGDNSYNEQFFGPGTRLTVL.

The chain links TRBV6-6 to TRBJ1-1; no clear D. This CDR3 has 13 amino acids. The V end was cut by 2 bases, the J end by 6 bases, with 10 bases between. Germline CDR1 and CDR2: MNHNY and SVGAGI (reference sequence). The CDR3 loop reads CASSYRDRAEAFF. The CDR3 coding sequence is TGTGCCAGCAGTTACAGGGATCGGGCTGAAGCTTTCTTT.